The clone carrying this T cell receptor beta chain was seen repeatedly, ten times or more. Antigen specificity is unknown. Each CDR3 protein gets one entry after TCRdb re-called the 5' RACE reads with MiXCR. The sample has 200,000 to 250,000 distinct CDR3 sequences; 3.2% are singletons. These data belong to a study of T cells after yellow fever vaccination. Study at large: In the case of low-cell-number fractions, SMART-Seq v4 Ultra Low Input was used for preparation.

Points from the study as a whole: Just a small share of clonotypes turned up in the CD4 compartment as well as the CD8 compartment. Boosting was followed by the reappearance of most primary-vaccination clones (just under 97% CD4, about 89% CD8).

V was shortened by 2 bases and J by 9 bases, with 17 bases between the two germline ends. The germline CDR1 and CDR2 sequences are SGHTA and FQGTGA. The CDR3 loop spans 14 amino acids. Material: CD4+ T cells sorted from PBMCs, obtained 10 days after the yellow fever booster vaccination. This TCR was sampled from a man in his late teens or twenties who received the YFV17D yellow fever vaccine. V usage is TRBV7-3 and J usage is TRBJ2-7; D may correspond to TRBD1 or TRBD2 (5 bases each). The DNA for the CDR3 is TGTGCCAGCAGCTTATCACGCGCAATGGGGGTGCAGTACTTC. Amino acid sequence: CASSLSRAMGVQYF.